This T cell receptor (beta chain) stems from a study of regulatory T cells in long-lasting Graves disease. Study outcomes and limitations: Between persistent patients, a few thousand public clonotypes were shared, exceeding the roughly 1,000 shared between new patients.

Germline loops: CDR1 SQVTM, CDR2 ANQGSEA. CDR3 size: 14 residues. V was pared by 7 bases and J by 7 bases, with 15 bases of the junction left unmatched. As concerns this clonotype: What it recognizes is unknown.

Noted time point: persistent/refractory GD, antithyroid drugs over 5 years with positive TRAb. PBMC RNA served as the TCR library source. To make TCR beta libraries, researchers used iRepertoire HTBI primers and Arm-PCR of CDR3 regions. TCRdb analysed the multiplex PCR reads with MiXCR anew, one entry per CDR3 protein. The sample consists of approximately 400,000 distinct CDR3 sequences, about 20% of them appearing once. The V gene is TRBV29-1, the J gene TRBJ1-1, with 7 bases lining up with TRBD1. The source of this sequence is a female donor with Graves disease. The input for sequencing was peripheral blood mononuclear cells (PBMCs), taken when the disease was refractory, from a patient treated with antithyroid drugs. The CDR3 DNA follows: TGCAGCGCTGTACTAATAGGGGGCTCGGGTGAAGCTTTCTTT. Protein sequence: CSAVLIGGSGEAFF.